A selection of T cell receptor beta chains follows, all from one sample in a study of blood T cell repertoires in COVID-19. Libraries were prepared by immunoSEQ multiplex PCR; TCRdb keeps only in-frame clonotypes and omits some of them. This sample carries some 300,000 clones, roughly 91% of them seen once, and the ten largest clones take roughly 2.8%. The sample comprised PBMCs or T cells enriched from blood (not recorded which). The receptors here all came from a woman in her forties or fifties who had been exposed to COVID-19. The CDR3 runs from the conserved cysteine through the conserved F or W. D genes are given only for firm matches. Some rows have no size entry. The others give once, few or many, or a class for an expanded clone.

-	-	TRBV5-1	TRBJ2-3	TGCGCCAGCAGCTTGGGGCCACCGGTAGGGGAAGATACGCAGTATTTT	CASSLGPPVGEDTQYF
-	-	TRBV3-1/TRBV3-2	TRBJ1-5	TGTGCCAGCAGCCAAGAGTTAAATCAGCCCCAGCATTTT	CASSQELNQPQHF
-	-	TRBV7-2	TRBJ1-2	TGTGCCAGCAGCTTAAGCGCCGGGGGGCGCGTAATCTATGGCTACACCTTC	CASSLSAGGRVIYGYTF
-	once	TRBV11-2	TRBJ1-5	TGTGCCAGCAGCTTATTCCTCGATCAGCCCCAGCATTTT	CASSLFLDQPQHF
-	-	TRBV5-1	TRBJ1-5	TGCGCCAGCAGCCTCTATAGCAATCAGCCCCAGCATTTT	CASSLYSNQPQHF
TRBD2	-	TRBV30	TRBJ2-5	TGTGCCTGGAGTGTGGCCAGCGGGGGCCAGGAGACCCAGTACTTC	CAWSVASGGQETQYF
TRBD1	-	TRBV4-1	TRBJ1-4	TGCGCCAGCAGCCAAGGGACAGGGTTTACTAATGAAAAACTGTTTTTT	CASSQGTGFTNEKLFF
TRBD1	-	TRBV11-2	TRBJ2-7	TGTGCCAGCAGCTTTGGACAGGCCTACGAGCAGTACTTC	CASSFGQAYEQYF
-	-	TRBV3-1/TRBV3-2	TRBJ2-7	TGTGCCAGCAGCCAAGGTCGGGACTACGAGCAGTACTTC	CASSQGRDYEQYF
-	-	TRBV18	TRBJ1-6	TGTGCCAGCTCACCACAGCAGGGAGGCAATTCACCCCTCCACTTT	CASSPQQGGNSPLHF
TRBD1	-	TRBV18	TRBJ2-2	TGTGCCAGCTCAGCGACACCGACAGGGGCCGGGGAGCTGTTTTTT	CASSATPTGAGELFF
-	-	TRBV6-5	TRBJ2-3	TGTGCCAGCGGCAGGGAATTGCCTATCGATACGCAGTATTTT	CASGRELPIDTQYF
TRBD2	-	TRBV4-1	TRBJ2-7	TGCGCCAGTATAACGGGGGGGCACCTCTCCTACGAGCAGTACTTC	CASITGGHLSYEQYF
TRBD2	-	TRBV2	TRBJ2-3	TGTGCCAGCAGTGACGGGAGCGGGGCCCCTAGCACAGATACGCAGTATTTT	CASSDGSGAPSTDTQYF
-	-	TRBV7-8	TRBJ1-2	TGTGCCAGCAGCTTAGAATTGAACCGCGCCTATGGCTACACCTTC	CASSLELNRAYGYTF
-	-	TRBV3-1/TRBV3-2	TRBJ1-1	TGTGCCAGCAGCCCTGCAAGGGGAGGAATCAAAATGAACACTGAAGCTTTCTTT	CASSPARGGIKMNTEAFF
TRBD1	-	TRBV6-5	TRBJ2-1	TGTGCCAGCACCGACAGGGGATTAGGGTACAATGAGCAGTTCTTC	CASTDRGLGYNEQFF
-	-	TRBV4-2	TRBJ1-2	TGTGCCAGCAGCCAAGATGGGGGGGCGCGGTATGGCTACACCTTC	CASSQDGGARYGYTF
-	-	TRBV19	TRBJ1-3	TGTGCCAGTAGTATTGACAAATCCTCTGGAAACACCATATATTTT	CASSIDKSSGNTIYF
-	-	TRBV28	TRBJ1-2	TGTGCCAGCAGTACCGGGACACCCAGCTACACCTTC	CASSTGTPSYTF
-	-	TRBV1	TRBJ2-7	TGCACCAGCAGCCAAGACCGACAAGGCTCCTACGAGCAGTACTTC	CTSSQDRQGSYEQYF
TRBD1	-	TRBV3-1/TRBV3-2	TRBJ2-1	TGTGCCAGCAGCCTCGACAGGGCCCACCAGCAGTTCTTC	CASSLDRAHQQFF
-	-	TRBV5-1	TRBJ2-1	TGCGCCAGCCAAGCCGACAGCTCCTACAATGAGCAGTTCTTC	CASQADSSYNEQFF
TRBD2	-	TRBV7-2	TRBJ2-1	TGTGCCAGCAGCTTGGTCGGGACTACTCTTCGGGATGAGCAGTTCTTC	CASSLVGTTLRDEQFF
-	-	TRBV3-1/TRBV3-2	TRBJ2-3	TGTGCCAGCAGCCAGCACGGTTTGGTCTCCCAAGATACGCAGTATTTT	CASSQHGLVSQDTQYF
TRBD1	-	TRBV2	TRBJ2-2	TGTGCCAGCAGTCAGGACAGGGGGCCCGGGGAGCTGTTTTTT	CASSQDRGPGELFF
-	-	TRBV30	TRBJ2-2	TGTGCCTGGGGGGGCGGGGCTCTGATCGGGGAGCTGTTTTTT	CAWGGGALIGELFF
-	-	TRBV9	TRBJ2-1	TGTGCCAGCAGCGCAACAGGAGTCTACAATGAGCAGTTCTTC	CASSATGVYNEQFF
-	-	TRBV29-1	TRBJ1-2	TGCAGCGCTACGACAGCCTATCCTAACTATGGCTACACCTTC	CSATTAYPNYGYTF
-	-	TRBV4-1	TRBJ2-7	TGCGCCAGCAGCCCCCAGACAGGTTCGATCACTATCGAGCAGTACTTC	CASSPQTGSITIEQYF
-	-	TRBV11-2	TRBJ2-5	TGTGCCAGCAGTCCAGCGGTACAAGAGACCCAGTACTTC	CASSPAVQETQYF
-	-	TRBV28	TRBJ1-2	TGTGCCAGCAGTTTAGGTGGCACAAACTATGGCTACACCTTC	CASSLGGTNYGYTF
TRBD1	-	TRBV18	TRBJ2-1	TGTGCCAGCTCGCGGGACAGGGCTGGGGACAATGAGCAGTTCTTC	CASSRDRAGDNEQFF
-	once	TRBV3-1/TRBV3-2	TRBJ2-5	TGTGCCAGCAGCTGGTTCGACGGAGCAGAGACCCAGTACTTC	CASSWFDGAETQYF
-	-	TRBV7-9	TRBJ2-7	TGTGCCAGCAGCTTAGTATCAGGTTCCGAGCAGTACTTC	CASSLVSGSEQYF
TRBD1	-	TRBV4-1	TRBJ1-2	TGCGCCAGCAGCCAAGATTTTACAGGGGGAATCTATGGCTACACCTTC	CASSQDFTGGIYGYTF
TRBD2	-	TRBV5-4	TRBJ2-5	TGTGCCAGCAGCGGAACGATACTAGCGGGGTACCAAGAGACCCAGTACTTC	CASSGTILAGYQETQYF
-	-	TRBV3-1/TRBV3-2	TRBJ2-7	TGTGCCAGCAGCCAAGGACAGCCCTACGAGCAGTACTTC	CASSQGQPYEQYF
TRBD2	-	TRBV11-2	TRBJ2-1	TGTGCCAGCAGCCAGGCCCGGGGGGGGCGTGATGAGCAGTTCTTC	CASSQARGGRDEQFF
-	-	TRBV7-7	TRBJ2-2	TGTGCTAGCAGCGCCGAACTCTACACCGGGGAGCTGTTTTTT	CASSAELYTGELFF
-	-	TRBV5-1	TRBJ2-2	TGCGCCAGCAGCTCCACAGCATTATCAAACACCGGGGAGCTGTTTTTT	CASSSTALSNTGELFF
-	-	TRBV12-3/TRBV12-4	TRBJ2-1	TGTGCCAGCAGTTCCCACAGGGGGGGTGAGCAGTTCTTC	CASSSHRGGEQFF
-	once	TRBV7-9	TRBJ2-7	TGTGCCAGCAGCTTGACAGGACCCTACGAGCAGTACTTC	CASSLTGPYEQYF
TRBD2	-	TRBV10-3	TRBJ2-5	TGTGCCACCATGGGGGGGAAAGAGACCCAGTACTTC	CATMGGKETQYF
TRBD2	-	TRBV18	TRBJ2-1	TGTGCCAGCTCACCCCGGGCGGGGGGCGGCGACAATGAGCAGTTCTTC	CASSPRAGGGDNEQFF
-	-	TRBV3-1/TRBV3-2	TRBJ2-5	TGTGCCAGCAGCCCATTTGGCAGTCTAGAGACCCAGTACTTC	CASSPFGSLETQYF
TRBD1	-	TRBV5-4	TRBJ1-2	TGTGCCAGCAGCTTGGATCTGACAGGGGGCCTAAACTATGGCTACACCTTC	CASSLDLTGGLNYGYTF
-	-	TRBV11-2	TRBJ1-2	TGTGCCAGCAGCCCGCTGGGGGCTCCGATGGCAGGGAACTATGGCTACACCTTC	CASSPLGAPMAGNYGYTF